This T cell receptor beta chain was profiled in a study of shared clonotypes between healthy human individuals. Study-wide context: Per-donor plates numbered three CD4 naive, three CD4 memory, two CD8 naive and one CD8 memory.

Trimming pared 1 base from V and 5 bases from J, leaving 12 bases between. There are 15 residues in the CDR3. Per the germline V gene, CDR1 is LGHNA and CDR2 is YNFKEQ. Overall study results and limits: Naive subsets, compared against memory subsets, generally had larger estimated richness values.

As to this clone: Its target is unknown.

CD8 cells classed as naive were CD45RO-negative and positively selected for CCR7, excluding terminally differentiated effector memory CD45RA+ cells. Deep was the level at which the assay was run. Here immunoSEQ multiplex PCR was the method, and the copy in TCRdb shows in-frame clones only, minus some. The table shows about 2 million clones, with 85% to 95% occurring only once. Specimen: naive CD8+ T cells sorted from blood. This TCR derives from a young man in good health. The V call is TRBV4-2, the J call TRBJ2-1; no firm D call. The CDR3 DNA reads TGTGCCAGCAGCCAAGTAGTGGACGGAAACAATGAGCAGTTCTTC. This translates into CASSQVVDGNNEQFF.